The 16 T cell receptor beta chains below come from one sample, sequenced in a study of CD8 T cells in Susac syndrome. It was with random hexamers that 0.5 to 1 ug RNA was reverse transcribed. In TCRdb, the immunoSEQ multiplex PCR reads were re-called with MiXCR into one record per CDR3 protein. The sample has some 50,000 distinct CDR3 sequences; just under 95% are singletons. The specimen was CD8+ T cells from PBMCs. Every receptor here comes from a human donor with Susac syndrome.

J is TRBJ1-1 and V is TRBV18; D ambiguous. The germline CDR1 and CDR2 sequences are KGHSH and LQKENI. Trimming pared 3 bases from V and 3 bases from J, leaving 14 bases between. The CDR3 has 15 residues. The CDR3 reads CASSPVSTLYTEAFF. CDR3 bases: TGTGCCAGCTCACCGGTCTCTACCTTATACACTGAAGCTTTCTTT. Using reference TRBV18 and TRBJ1-1 for the parts outside the CDR3, the full variable domain is NAGVMQNPRHLVRRRGQEARLRCSPMKGHSHVYWYRQLPEEGLKFMVYLQKENIIDESGMPKERFSAEFPKEGPSILRIQQVVRGDSAAYFCASSPVSTLYTEAFFGQGTRLTVV.

The chain carries TRBV9 and TRBJ1-4, with a possible D match to TRBD1 (6 bases). CDR3 length: 16 residues. The V and J ends lost 1 base and 7 bases respectively, with 17 bases between them. Germline-derived CDR1 and CDR2 are SGDLS and YYNGEE. Written as DNA, the CDR3 is TGTGCCAGCAGCGTAAGCCGAGGGCAGGGGACTGAAAAACTGTTTTTT. It codes for CASSVSRGQGTEKLFF.

This chain joins TRBV30 and TRBJ1-1; D might be TRBD1 (5 bases). Trimming took 0 bases from V and 1 from J, leaving 9 bases between them. This CDR3 region has 14 residues. Germline CDR1 and CDR2: GTSNPN and SVGIG (reference sequence). CDR3: CAWSVGRGNTEAFF. CDR3 bases: TGTGCCTGGAGTGTTGGGAGGGGGAACACTGAAGCTTTCTTT.

The chain joins TRBV28 to TRBJ2-7; D remains ambiguous. V was shortened by 5 bases and J by 5 bases, with 13 bases between the two germline ends. The CDR3 length is 13 residues. From germline, CDR1 is MDHEN and CDR2 SYDVKM. CDR3 amino acids: CASSPDGGDEQYF. The CDR3 DNA reads TGTGCCAGCAGTCCGGACGGTGGAGACGAGCAGTACTTC.

The rearrangement uses TRBV29-1 and TRBJ2-1, with D maybe TRBD1 (5 bases). The CDR3 covers 11 residues. Trimming shortened V by 6 bases and J by 5 bases, and 8 bases separated the two germline ends. Germline-derived CDR1 and CDR2 are SQVTM and ANQGSEA. The CDR3 DNA follows: TGCAGCGTGGTAGGGGACAATGAGCAGTTCTTC. Encoded protein: CSVVGDNEQFF.

V and J are TRBV6-4 and TRBJ2-5, with 9 nucleotides matching TRBD2. The CDR3 consists of 15 residues. CDR1 and CDR2 from the germline V gene are MRHNA and SNTAGT. The J segment lost 3 bases and the V segment lost 6 bases, leaving 8 bases of the junction unmatched. The CDR3 is CASRRTSAPEETQYF. CDR3 nucleotides: TGTGCCAGCAGGAGGACTAGCGCGCCCGAAGAGACCCAGTACTTC.

The V and J genes are TRBV30 and TRBJ2-3, with 8 nucleotides matching TRBD2. V lost 2 bases, J lost 2 bases, and 3 bases stayed unmatched. This CDR3 is 14 amino acids long. Germline CDR1 reads GTSNPN; CDR2 reads SVGIG (reference sequence). The chain's CDR3 is CAWSNSGDTDTQYF. The CDR3 bases are TGTGCCTGGAGTAATAGCGGGGACACAGATACGCAGTATTTT.

The gene calls are TRBV6-6 and TRBJ2-3, with D hard to call. CDR3 length equals 16 residues. V gave up 2 bases and J gave up 0 bases, with 12 bases separating them. Germline CDR1 reads MNHNY; CDR2 reads SVGAGI (reference sequence). The CDR3 sequence: CASSYRDISSTDTQYF. CDR3 nucleotide sequence: TGTGCCAGCAGTTACCGCGACATTTCTAGCACAGATACGCAGTATTTT.

The chain employs TRBV20-1 and TRBJ2-4; 11 nucleotides match TRBD2. The germline V gene encodes CDR1 DFQATT and CDR2 SNEGSKA (reference sequence). The CDR3 loop spans 14 amino acids. V lost 2 bases to trimming and J lost 11 bases; unmatched junction nucleotides: 8. This chain's CDR3 is CSARLAGGNLFQYF. CDR3 bases: TGCAGTGCTAGACTAGCGGGAGGCAATCTGTTTCAGTACTTC.

The chain uses TRBV9 and TRBJ2-7, with D perhaps TRBD2 (5 bases). The germline V gene has CDR1 SGDLS and CDR2 YYNGEE. V gave up 2 bases and J gave up 2 bases, with 8 bases separating them. This CDR3 is built from 13 residues. In DNA form, the CDR3 reads TGTGCCAGCAGCGTTGGGGAGACCTACGAGCAGTACTTC. Protein product: CASSVGETYEQYF. Based on the CDR3 plus reference TRBV9 and TRBJ2-7, the full variable domain is DSGVTQTPKHLITATGQRVTLRCSPRSGDLSVYWYQQSLDQGLQFLIQYYNGEERAKGNILERFSAQQFPDLHSELNLSSLELGDSALYFCASSVGETYEQYFGPGTRLTVT.

The rearrangement uses TRBV6-5 and TRBJ1-2; D is possibly TRBD1 (6 bases). This CDR3 contains 13 residues. From germline, CDR1 is MNHEY and CDR2 SVGAGI. Deletions cut 8 bases from V and 4 bases from J, with 14 bases between. CDR3 sequence reads: CASGTLDSYGYTF. CDR3 bases: TGTGCCAGCGGGACGCTGGACAGCTATGGCTACACCTTC.

V is TRBV11-2 and J is TRBJ2-5, with 11 bases aligning to TRBD2. The germline CDR1 and CDR2 sequences are SGHAT and FQNNGV. The CDR3 is 16 amino acids. The J segment lost 2 bases and the V segment lost 1 base, leaving 3 bases of the junction unmatched. This CDR3 is CASSLVLAGAQETQYF. The CDR3 DNA reads TGTGCCAGCAGCTTAGTACTAGCGGGGGCACAAGAGACCCAGTACTTC. Based on the CDR3 plus reference TRBV11-2 and TRBJ2-5, the full variable domain is EAGVAQSPRYKIIEKRQSVAFWCNPISGHATLYWYQQILGQGPKLLIQFQNNGVVDDSQLPKDRFSAERLKGVDSTLKIQPAKLEDSAVYLCASSLVLAGAQETQYFGPGTRLLVL.

V and J are TRBV19 and TRBJ1-2; possibly TRBD1 for D (6 bases). Trimming pared 6 bases from V and 8 bases from J, leaving 19 bases between. Per the germline V gene, CDR1 is LNHDA and CDR2 is SQIVND (reference sequence). There are 14 residues in the CDR3. The CDR3 coding sequence is TGTGCCAGTAGCTGGACAGACCCGCCCGTCGGCTACACCTTC. Amino acids: CASSWTDPPVGYTF.

The genes are TRBV15 and TRBJ2-7; D is undetermined. The V end was cut by 1 base, the J end by 0 bases, with 10 bases between. CDR1 and CDR2 (germline): LNHNV, YYDKDF (reference sequence). The CDR3 sequence is 15 residues long. CDR3 in amino acids: CATSRGSAISYEQYF. Here the CDR3 DNA reads TGTGCCACCAGCAGAGGGTCCGCTATCTCCTACGAGCAGTACTTC.

This clonotype was seen just once. The chain combines TRBV20-1 with TRBJ2-7; 15 positions agree with TRBD2. The CDR3 extends over 16 amino acids. Per germline, CDR1 DFQATT and CDR2 SNEGSKA (reference sequence). After removal of 4 bases from V and 2 bases from J, the junction contained 6 bases not matched to a gene. The CDR3 bases are TGCAGTGCTACAAGGACTAGCGGGGGGGAGGCCTACGAGCAGTACTTC. Its protein is CSATRTSGGEAYEQYF.

The rearrangement uses TRBV19 and TRBJ1-4, with D perhaps matching TRBD1 (6 bases). Trimming cost V 3 bases and J 0 bases, with 14 bases left between them. CDR3 length equals 17 residues. CDR1 is LNHDA and CDR2 is SQIVND in the germline V gene (reference sequence). This CDR3 reads CASSIALWTATNEKLFF. In DNA, the CDR3 is TGTGCCAGTAGTATTGCCCTTTGGACAGCAACTAATGAAAAACTGTTTTTT.